Detailed here is one T cell receptor beta chain. Study processing details: Estimation of nucleated cell counts relied on the amplification of reference gene primers. Some clones are missing from TCRdb's copy, which holds only in-frame ones; the method was immunoSEQ multiplex PCR. The V and J calls and clone size were taken over from that table, and D and trimming were inferred from the DNA. The table records about 270,000 clones, 88% of them present only once. CDR1 is MNHEY, CDR2 SMNVEV, per germline (reference sequence). The CDR3 length is 14 residues. The V and J ends lost 8 bases and 4 bases, in that order; junction bases with no gene match: 10. Symptom resolution, clearance, or two negative PCRs marked donors in Cohort 3 as recovered. The sample is drawn from a study of blood T cell repertoires in COVID-19.

This sequence joins TRBV27 and TRBJ2-5, with TRBD2 matching over 7 bases. This receptor was identified in a woman aged 45-59 years who had recovered from COVID-19. The sequenced material came from PBMCs or T cells enriched from blood (not recorded which). The CDR3 reads CASGESGTTETQYF. The CDR3 DNA follows: TGTGCCAGCGGCGAATCCGGGACTACAGAGACCCAGTACTTC.